This T cell receptor (beta chain) came from a study of blood T cells in healthy people across ages. Ten or more counts support this clonotype. V gave up 4 bases and J gave up 3 bases, with 17 bases separating them. Germline CDR1 is SGHRS and CDR2 is YFSETQ. CDR3 size: 15 residues. The use of a sample-barcoded 5' primer and a J-beta primer mix characterized a second PCR of roughly 7 to 11 cycles. TCRdb processed the 5' RACE reads anew with MiXCR; each CDR3 protein has one entry. This sample yields approximately 960,000 distinct CDR3 sequences, of which almost 30% are seen a single time; roughly 10% belongs to the top ten. These data were also filed under a second study, of T cells of mothers and their children.

The sequence was collected from a woman aged 40 to 50 in good health. The chain couples TRBV5-1 to TRBJ2-7, with D perhaps given as TRBD1 or TRBD2 (5 bases each). The specimen was blood. CDR3 sequence (DNA): TGCGCCAGCAGCGCCGATGCCGGGGCCCACTACGAGCAGTACTTC. Translating it yields CASSADAGAHYEQYF.